This T cell receptor (beta chain) was documented in a study of early T cells in non-severe SARS-CoV-2 infection. The CDR3 runs to 14 residues. Trimming cost V 7 bases and J 3 bases; bases outside gene matches: 9. Germline V gene sequence: CDR1 MNHEY, CDR2 SVGEGT. This clonotype was recorded at least ten times. Individual cDNA molecules each received unique molecular identifiers attached to them. TCRdb fed the 5' RACE reads into MiXCR, producing one record per CDR3 protein. The profile shows 40,000 to 55,000 distinct CDR3 sequences, about 4% of them singletons. Sample: whole blood. This sequence was found in an adult who was a healthcare worker with PCR-confirmed SARS-CoV-2 infection or an uninfected control (not recorded which). The V and J genes are TRBV6-2 or TRBV6-3 and TRBJ2-7; 7 nucleotides match TRBD2. The CDR3 coding sequence is TGTGCCAGCAACCCCCGCTCTAGCGGCTACGAGCAGTACTTC. It codes for CASNPRSSGYEQYF.